The 5 T cell receptor beta chains below all came from one sample that was sequenced in a study of cytomegalovirus exposure and HLA in healthy donors. The PCR was carried out with 60 Vbeta primers and 13 Jbeta primers. TCRdb's copy holds only in-frame clones and misses some; the assay was immunoSEQ multiplex PCR. This sample has over 100,000 clones, with roughly 74% found just once. Sequencing input: PBMCs. The source of these receptors is a man aged 40-50 years in good health and CMV-seropositive.

There are a few counts of this clone. This rearrangement joins TRBV2 to TRBJ1-1; a possible D gene is TRBD1 (5 bases). The germline V and J ends were trimmed by 4 bases and 3 bases, with 15 bases remaining between them. This CDR3 is built from 15 residues. Germline CDR1 SNHLY, CDR2 FYNNEI. DNA for the CDR3: TGTGCCAGCAGTGGAACAGGCGGATGGGACACTGAAGCTTTCTTT. Protein product: CASSGTGGWDTEAFF.

This clone was counted a few times. This chain joins TRBV10-2 and TRBJ2-7; possibly TRBD2 for D (6 bases). Trimming removed 2 bases at V and 2 bases at J, with 10 bases between. The CDR3 runs to 14 residues. Germline CDR1 reads WSHSY; CDR2 reads SAAADI. In nucleotides, the CDR3 is TGCGCCAGCAGTGAGCCGGGGGAAGCCTACGAGCAGTACTTC. Translated, it gives CASSEPGEAYEQYF.

This chain joins TRBV5-4 and TRBJ2-3; tentatively, D is TRBD2 (6 bases). The CDR3 is 16 amino acids. V lost 2 bases to trimming and J lost 0 bases, with 13 bases between them. Germline CDR1 SGHNT, CDR2 YYREEE (reference sequence). CDR3 DNA sequence: TGTGCCAGCAGCTTAGCCCCAGGGACTAGCACAGATACGCAGTATTTT. It specifies CASSLAPGTSTDTQYF. The full variable domain, rest sourced from reference TRBV5-4 and TRBJ2-3, is ETGVTQSPTHLIKTRGQQVTLRCSSQSGHNTVSWYQQALGQGPQFIFQYYREEENGRGNFPPRFSGLQFPNYSSELNVNALELDDSALYLCASSLAPGTSTDTQYFGPGTRLTVL.

This sequence joins TRBV6-5 and TRBJ1-5, with no clear D. The CDR3 is 14 amino acids. Germline CDR1 MNHEY, CDR2 SVGAGI. V lost 5 bases and J 6 bases, leaving 14 bases between the germline ends. CDR3 bases: TGTGCCAGCAGTCGCGAGGGCCGCAGTCAGCCCCAGCATTTT. It translates to CASSREGRSQPQHF.

The rearrangement joins TRBV4-1 to TRBJ2-7; 8 positions match TRBD2. After removal of 3 bases from V and 3 bases from J, the junction contained 7 bases not matched to a gene. The CDR3 is 15 residues long. Per germline, CDR1 MGHRA and CDR2 YSYEKL. The DNA of the CDR3 is TGCGCCAGCAGCCAGGTCACTAGCGGATACTACGAGCAGTACTTC. Protein product: CASSQVTSGYYEQYF.